The 21 T cell receptor beta chains below all came from one sample that was sequenced in a study of blood T cell repertoires in COVID-19 (dated by TCRdb to 2018 to 2020). Libraries were constructed by the immunoSEQ multiplex PCR assay. TCRdb limited this immuneACCESS table to in-frame rearrangements with V and J called. A share of clones is missing; checked studies link under half to unresolved V genes, and the rest is unexplained. This sample lists approximately 220,000 clones; 90% were detected once. Roughly 1.2% of the sample goes to the ten largest clones. The sequenced sample was PBMCs or T cells enriched from blood (not recorded which). The receptor source for this set is a man aged 30 to 39 who had recovered from COVID-19.

V gene TRBV30 combines with J gene TRBJ2-7; 7 bases fit TRBD1. V lost 2 bases and J lost 0; bases outside the gene matches: 10. The CDR3 sequence is 16 residues long. CDR1 and CDR2 from the germline V gene are GTSNPN and SVGIG (reference sequence). The CDR3 region has the DNA TGTGCCTGGAGTACCTGGACAGGCTTAAGCTCCTACGAGCAGTACTTC. The encoded protein is CAWSTWTGLSSYEQYF. Full variable domain (missing parts from reference TRBV30 and TRBJ2-7): SQTIHQWPATLVQPVGSPLSLECTVEGTSNPNLYWYRQAAGRGLQLLFYSVGIGQISSEVPQNLSASRPQDRQFILSSKKLLLSDSGFYLCAWSTWTGLSSYEQYFGPGTRLTVT.

The sample holds a few counts of this clone. The gene calls are TRBV19 and TRBJ2-2, with D perhaps matching TRBD2 (6 bases). Germline V gene lookup returns CDR1 LNHDA and CDR2 SQIVND (reference sequence). CDR3 size: 15 residues. The V end was cut by 5 bases, the J end by 6 bases, with 16 bases between. The CDR3, as DNA: TGTGCCAGTAGTCCCCGCGGAGGGGATCCCGGGGAGCTGTTTTTT. Its translation: CASSPRGGDPGELFF.

The rearrangement links TRBV19 to TRBJ2-7, with a weak D call TRBD2 (5 bases). V gave up 5 bases and J gave up 3 bases, with 11 bases separating them. CDR1 is LNHDA and CDR2 is SQIVND in the germline V gene (reference sequence). The CDR3 length is 13 residues. CDR3 DNA sequence: TGTGCCAGTAGTCCCCGCGGGCTCTACGAGCAGTACTTC. Its translation is CASSPRGLYEQYF.

The chain uses TRBV6-5 and TRBJ2-7, with a weak D call TRBD2 (6 bases). Germline V gene sequence: CDR1 MNHEY, CDR2 SVGAGI. Trimming took off 4 bases at V and 3 bases at J, with 13 bases between the two ends. The length of the CDR3 is 14 residues. CDR3 coding DNA: TGTGCCAGCAGTTCCGGGACTTTGAGCTACGAGCAGTACTTC. Amino acid sequence: CASSSGTLSYEQYF.

V and J are TRBV18 and TRBJ2-7, with 12 bases aligning to TRBD2. The CDR3 has 16 amino acids. V was clipped by 5 bases and J by 4 bases; unmatched bases: 9. CDR1 is KGHSH, CDR2 LQKENI, per germline. The CDR3 loop is CASSSITSGRHYEQYF. The DNA of the CDR3 is TGTGCCAGCTCATCTATAACTAGCGGGAGGCATTACGAGCAGTACTTC.

This chain links TRBV27 with TRBJ1-6; 10 nucleotides match TRBD1. J gave up 10 bases and V 5 bases, and 8 bases lay outside the gene matches. This CDR3 is built from 15 residues. Germline V gene sequence: CDR1 MNHEY, CDR2 SMNVEV (reference sequence). In DNA, the CDR3 is TGTGCCAGCAGTACCCGACAGGGGGCAAGATCACCCCTCCACTTT. Translated: CASSTRQGARSPLHF.

The gene calls are TRBV10-3 and TRBJ2-5; D is possibly TRBD1 (6 bases). The CDR3 consists of 15 residues. The ends were cut back, 6 bases at V and 1 base at J, with 15 bases in the middle. Germline V gene data show CDR1 as ENHRY and CDR2 as SYGVKD. Here the CDR3 reads CAIRNMDSLQETQYF. CDR3 DNA sequence: TGTGCCATCAGGAATATGGACAGCCTCCAAGAGACCCAGTACTTC.

The chain links TRBV7-8 to TRBJ1-2; D gene ambiguous. Trimming pared 7 bases from V and 3 bases from J, leaving 15 bases between. The CDR3 spans 14 residues. Germline V lookup: CDR1 SGHVS, CDR2 FQNEAQ. The CDR3 bases are TGTGCCAGCACCCCGGGGATAGTTCACTATGGCTACACCTTC. Its translation: CASTPGIVHYGYTF.

This chain connects TRBV7-7 to TRBJ2-2; 10 nucleotides match TRBD1. The CDR3 consists of 16 residues. Germline V gene data show CDR1 as SSHAT and CDR2 as FNYEAQ (reference sequence). The ends lost 3 bases at V and 4 bases at J; junction bases unmatched: 5. In DNA, the CDR3 is TGTGCCAGCAGCTTGTGGACAGGGGGGAGCACCGGGGAGCTGTTTTTT. This sequence encodes CASSLWTGGSTGELFF.

The CDR3 DNA sequence: TGTGCCAGCAGCTTTCCGGGACAGCTAATTCCCATGAACACTGAAGCTTTCTTT. It translates to CASSFPGQLIPMNTEAFF. The chain recombines TRBV13 with TRBJ1-1; 7 bases map to TRBD1. Germline values: CDR1 PRHDT, CDR2 FYEKMQ (reference sequence). The CDR3 is 18 residues long. V lost 3 bases to trimming and J lost 0 bases; unmatched junction nucleotides: 13.

The chain joins TRBV5-6 to TRBJ1-2; TRBD1 matches at 7 bases. CDR3 length: 15 residues. Germline values: CDR1 SGHDT, CDR2 YYEEEE. V lost 6 bases, J lost 2 bases, and 10 bases stayed unmatched. The DNA for the CDR3 is TGTGCCAGCACCACGACAGGGCTGTCGAACTATGGCTACACCTTC. Its translation is CASTTTGLSNYGYTF.

The CDR3 reads CATSDPVPGQGVDTQYF. In DNA, the CDR3 is TGTGCCACCAGTGATCCTGTCCCGGGACAGGGAGTAGATACGCAGTATTTT. The rearrangement joins TRBV24-1 to TRBJ2-3; 9 bases line up with TRBD1. CDR3 size: 17 residues. Germline V gene sequence: CDR1 KGHDR, CDR2 SFDVKD. V trimming: 3 bases; J trimming: 5 bases; junction bases outside the gene matches: 11.

This chain links TRBV9 with TRBJ2-3; possible D gene TRBD2, 6 bases. V was pared by 7 bases and J by 0 bases, with 12 bases between. CDR1 and CDR2 from the germline V gene are SGDLS and YYNGEE. CDR3 length: 14 amino acids. This chain's CDR3 is CASAGGESTDTQYF. The CDR3 DNA sequence: TGTGCCAGCGCGGGCGGGGAAAGCACAGATACGCAGTATTTT.

The chain employs TRBV9 and TRBJ1-2, with 8 bases matching TRBD1. The germline V gene has CDR1 SGDLS and CDR2 YYNGEE. This CDR3 has 16 residues. The ends lost 4 bases at V and 7 bases at J; junction bases unmatched: 15. This CDR3 reads CASSPNPSGGKGGYTF. The DNA for the CDR3 is TGTGCCAGCAGCCCGAATCCCTCAGGGGGCAAGGGTGGCTACACCTTC.

The CDR3 coding sequence is TGTGCCAGCAGCGCGACAGGGGTATCAGCCTACGAGCAGTACTTC. This codes for CASSATGVSAYEQYF. This chain connects TRBV13 to TRBJ2-7; 8 positions match TRBD1. This CDR3 has 15 residues. V lost 5 bases to trimming and J lost 2 bases; unmatched junction nucleotides: 8. Germline V gene sequence: CDR1 PRHDT, CDR2 FYEKMQ (reference sequence).

The CDR3 sequence is CASSLVQASSYEQYF. In nucleotides, the CDR3 is TGTGCCAGCAGCTTGGTCCAGGCGAGCTCCTACGAGCAGTACTTC. J is TRBJ2-7 and V is TRBV5-4; D not resolved. With 0 bases removed from V and 0 bases from J, the gap between germline ends came to 10 bases. This CDR3 region has 15 residues. Germline CDR1 reads SGHNT; CDR2 reads YYREEE (reference sequence).

The table lists this clone with a count of one. The chain is built from TRBV6-2 or TRBV6-3 and TRBJ2-7, with TRBD2 matching over 10 bases. J gave up 2 bases and V 5 bases, and 3 bases lay outside the gene matches. The germline gives CDR1 MNHEY, CDR2 SVGEGT. This CDR3 is built from 14 residues. CDR3 residues: CASSTSGNTYEQYF. CDR3 DNA sequence: TGTGCCAGCAGTACTAGCGGGAATACCTACGAGCAGTACTTC.

This clone was picked up one time. The V and J genes are TRBV19 and TRBJ1-2; D is perhaps TRBD1 (6 bases). Germline CDR1 and CDR2: LNHDA and SQIVND (reference sequence). V was cut by 6 bases and J by 7 bases, with 21 bases left in between. There are 15 residues in the CDR3. Here the CDR3 DNA reads TGTGCCAGTAGATTGACAGGTTCGTTTTCTCGTGGCTACACCTTC. Residues: CASRLTGSFSRGYTF.

V is TRBV7-9 and J is TRBJ2-5; possible D gene TRBD2, 6 bases. Trimming left V 5 bases short and J 1 base short, with 8 bases between. Germline V CDR1 and CDR2: SEHNR, FQNEAQ (reference sequence). The CDR3 has 13 residues. The CDR3 sequence is CASSPGGQETQYF. CDR3 coding DNA: TGTGCCAGCAGCCCCGGGGGCCAAGAGACCCAGTACTTC.

This chain uses TRBV3-1 (or the pseudogene TRBV3-2) with TRBJ1-5; no clear D. V lost 1 base to trimming and J lost 6 bases, with 7 bases between them. Germline V gene data show CDR1 as LGHDT and CDR2 as YNNKEL (reference sequence). There are 13 residues in the CDR3. The CDR3: CASSQGGFQPQHF. The CDR3 nucleotides are TGTGCCAGCAGCCAAGGCGGTTTTCAGCCCCAGCATTTT.

V and J are TRBV3-1 (or the pseudogene TRBV3-2) and TRBJ2-5, with 9 positions matching TRBD2. The trim removed 4 bases at V and 5 bases at J, leaving 11 bases unmatched. CDR1 and CDR2 from the germline V gene are LGHDT and YNNKEL (reference sequence). This CDR3 has 16 amino acids. The CDR3 region is CASSPWDSGGLETQYF. The CDR3 DNA follows: TGTGCCAGCAGCCCCTGGGATAGCGGGGGTCTGGAGACCCAGTACTTC.